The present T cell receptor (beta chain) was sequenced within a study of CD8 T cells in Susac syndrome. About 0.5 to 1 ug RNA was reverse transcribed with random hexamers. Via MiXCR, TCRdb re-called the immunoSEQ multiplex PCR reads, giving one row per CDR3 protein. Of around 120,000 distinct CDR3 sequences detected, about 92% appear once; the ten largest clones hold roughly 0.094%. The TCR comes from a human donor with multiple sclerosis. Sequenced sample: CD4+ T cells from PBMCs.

The CDR3 protein is CAISGLRSSYEQYF. For the CDR3, the DNA is TGTGCCATCAGTGGTTTAAGGAGCTCCTACGAGCAGTACTTC. This chain joins TRBV10-3 and TRBJ2-7; D uncertain. CDR3 length equals 14 residues. Trimming removed 4 bases at V and 0 bases at J, with 10 bases between. Per the germline V gene, CDR1 is ENHRY and CDR2 is SYGVKD.